This T cell receptor beta chain came from a study of T cell changes during pregnancy in multiple sclerosis. The CDR3 runs 16 residues. Germline V lookup: CDR1 MGHRA, CDR2 YSYEKL. V lost 0 bases to trimming and J lost 7 bases, with 18 bases between them. Here immunoSEQ multiplex PCR was the method, and the copy in TCRdb shows in-frame clones only, minus some. The table includes fewer than 40,000 clones, 90% detected once. The V and J genes are TRBV4-1 and TRBJ1-2, with D possibly being TRBD1 (5 bases). The sample here was CD8+ T cells from peripheral blood mononuclear cells, taken before pregnancy. This receptor was obtained from a female donor with multiple sclerosis, enrolled in a pregnancy study. The CDR3 coding sequence is TGCGCCAGCAGCCAAGAGATGAACGGGAGGGGCTTTGGCTACACCTTC. This sequence encodes CASSQEMNGRGFGYTF.